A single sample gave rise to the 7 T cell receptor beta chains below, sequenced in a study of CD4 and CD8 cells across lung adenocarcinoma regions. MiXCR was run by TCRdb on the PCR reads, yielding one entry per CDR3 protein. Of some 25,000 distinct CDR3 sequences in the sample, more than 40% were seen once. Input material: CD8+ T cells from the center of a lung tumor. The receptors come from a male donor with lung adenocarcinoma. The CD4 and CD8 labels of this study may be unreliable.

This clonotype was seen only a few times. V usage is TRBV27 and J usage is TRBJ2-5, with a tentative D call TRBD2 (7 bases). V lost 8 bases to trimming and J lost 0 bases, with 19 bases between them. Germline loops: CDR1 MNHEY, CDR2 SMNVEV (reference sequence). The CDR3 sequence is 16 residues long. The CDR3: CASGVRGGRDQETQYF. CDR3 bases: TGTGCCAGCGGGGTGCGCGGGGGCCGTGACCAAGAGACCCAGTACTTC.

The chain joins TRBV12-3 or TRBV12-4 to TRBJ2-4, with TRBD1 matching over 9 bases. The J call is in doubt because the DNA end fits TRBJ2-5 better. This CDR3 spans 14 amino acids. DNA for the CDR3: TGTGCCAGCAGCGGAACAGGGGGCACGGAGACCCAGTACTTC. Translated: CASSGTGGTETQYF.

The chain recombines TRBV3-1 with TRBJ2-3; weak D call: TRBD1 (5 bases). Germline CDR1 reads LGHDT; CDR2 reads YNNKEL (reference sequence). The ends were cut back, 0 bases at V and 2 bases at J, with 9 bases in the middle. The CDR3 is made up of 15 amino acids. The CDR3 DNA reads TGTGCCAGCAGCCAAGACCCGACAGCCACAGATACGCAGTATTTT. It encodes CASSQDPTATDTQYF.

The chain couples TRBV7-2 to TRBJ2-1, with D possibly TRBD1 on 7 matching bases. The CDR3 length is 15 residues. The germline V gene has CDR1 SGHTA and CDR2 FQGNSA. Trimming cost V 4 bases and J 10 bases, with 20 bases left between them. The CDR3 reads CASSSTGWERAEQFF. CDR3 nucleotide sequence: TGTGCCAGCAGCTCGACAGGGTGGGAGCGGGCCGAGCAGTTCTTC.

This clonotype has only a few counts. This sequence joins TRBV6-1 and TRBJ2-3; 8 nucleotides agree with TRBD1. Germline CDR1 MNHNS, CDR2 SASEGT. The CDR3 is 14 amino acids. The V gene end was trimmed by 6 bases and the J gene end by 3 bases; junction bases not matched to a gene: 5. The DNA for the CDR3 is TGTGCCAGCAGGGTTGGGACAGGTACAGATACGCAGTATTTT. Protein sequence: CASRVGTGTDTQYF.

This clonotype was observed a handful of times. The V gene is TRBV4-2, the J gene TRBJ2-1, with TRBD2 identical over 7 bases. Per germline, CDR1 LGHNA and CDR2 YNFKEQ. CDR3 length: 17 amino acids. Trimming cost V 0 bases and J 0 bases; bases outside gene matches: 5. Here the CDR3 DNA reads TGTGCCAGCAGCCAAGATACGGGGGAGGGCTCCTACAATGAGCAGTTCTTC. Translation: CASSQDTGEGSYNEQFF.

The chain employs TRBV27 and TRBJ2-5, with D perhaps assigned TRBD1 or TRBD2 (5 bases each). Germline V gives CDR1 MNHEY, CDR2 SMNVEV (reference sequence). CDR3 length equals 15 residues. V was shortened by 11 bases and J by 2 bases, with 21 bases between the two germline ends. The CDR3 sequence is CAAGPGAREQETQYF. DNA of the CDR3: TGTGCCGCGGGTCCCGGGGCCCGTGAGCAAGAGACCCAGTACTTC.